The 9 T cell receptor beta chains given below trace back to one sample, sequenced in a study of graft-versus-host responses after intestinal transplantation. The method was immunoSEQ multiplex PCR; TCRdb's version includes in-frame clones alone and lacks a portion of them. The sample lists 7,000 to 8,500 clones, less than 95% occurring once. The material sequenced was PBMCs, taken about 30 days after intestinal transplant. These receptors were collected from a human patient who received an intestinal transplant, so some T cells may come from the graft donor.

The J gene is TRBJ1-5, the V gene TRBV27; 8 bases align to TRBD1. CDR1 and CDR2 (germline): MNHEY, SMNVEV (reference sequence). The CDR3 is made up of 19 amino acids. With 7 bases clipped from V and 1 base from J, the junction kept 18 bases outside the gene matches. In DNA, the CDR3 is TGTGCCAGCATCCTCCCCCCGACAGGGGAGACGGCGAGCAATCAGCCCCAGCATTTT. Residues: CASILPPTGETASNQPQHF.

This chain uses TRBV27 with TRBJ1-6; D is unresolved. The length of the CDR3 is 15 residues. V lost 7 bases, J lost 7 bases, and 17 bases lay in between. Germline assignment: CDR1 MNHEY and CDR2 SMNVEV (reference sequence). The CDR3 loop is CASTQRYGRNSPLHF. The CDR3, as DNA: TGTGCCAGCACCCAAAGGTACGGGAGGAATTCACCCCTCCACTTT.

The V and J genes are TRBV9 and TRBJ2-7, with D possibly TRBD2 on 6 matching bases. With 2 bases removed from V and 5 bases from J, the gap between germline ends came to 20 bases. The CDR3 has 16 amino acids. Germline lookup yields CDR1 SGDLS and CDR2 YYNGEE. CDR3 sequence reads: CASSVPPGLFGHEQYF. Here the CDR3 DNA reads TGTGCCAGCAGCGTTCCTCCGGGACTCTTCGGGCACGAGCAGTACTTC.

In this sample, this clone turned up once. The CDR3 region has the DNA TGCGCCAGCAGCTTCCCAGGGCACACTGAAGCTTTCTTT. It codes for CASSFPGHTEAFF. The chain is built from TRBV5-1 and TRBJ1-1; D may be TRBD1 (5 bases). Per the germline V gene, CDR1 is SGHRS and CDR2 is YFSETQ. The length of the CDR3 is 13 residues. Trimming shortened V by 2 bases and J by 3 bases, and 8 bases separated the two germline ends.

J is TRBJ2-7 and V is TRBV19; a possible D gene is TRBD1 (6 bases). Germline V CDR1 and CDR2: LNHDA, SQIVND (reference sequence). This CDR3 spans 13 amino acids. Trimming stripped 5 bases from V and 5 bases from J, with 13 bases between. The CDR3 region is CASSLTGFNEQYF. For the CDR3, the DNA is TGTGCCAGTAGTCTAACAGGGTTCAACGAGCAGTACTTC.

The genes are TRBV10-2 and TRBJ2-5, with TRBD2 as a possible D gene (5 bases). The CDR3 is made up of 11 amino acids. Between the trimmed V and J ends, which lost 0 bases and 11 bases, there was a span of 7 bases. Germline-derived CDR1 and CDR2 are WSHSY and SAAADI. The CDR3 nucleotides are TGCGCCAGCAGTGAGTCGTGGGAGCAGTACTTC. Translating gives CASSESWEQYF.

CDR3 coding DNA: TGTGCCAGCAGCCCCCCTGCAGGGGTTACCCTCCACTTT. This gives the protein CASSPPAGVTLHF. This chain joins TRBV27 and TRBJ1-6; the D gene is possibly TRBD1 (6 bases). This CDR3 comprises 13 residues. Germline V gene lookup returns CDR1 MNHEY and CDR2 SMNVEV (reference sequence). V was trimmed by 6 bases and J by 14 bases, leaving 17 bases between them.

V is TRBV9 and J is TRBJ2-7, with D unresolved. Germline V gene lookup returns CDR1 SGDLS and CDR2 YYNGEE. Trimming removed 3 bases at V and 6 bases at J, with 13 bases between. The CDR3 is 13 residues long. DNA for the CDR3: TGTGCCAGCAGCGCCCCTAACAGTGCCGAGCAGTACTTC. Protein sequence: CASSAPNSAEQYF.

As DNA, the CDR3 is TGTGCCAGCAGCCCGCCGGGACAGGGAAACACCGGGGAGCTGTTTTTT. This encodes CASSPPGQGNTGELFF. The rearrangement joins TRBV5-8 to TRBJ2-2; 9 bases fit TRBD1. The CDR3 is made up of 16 amino acids. V shed 4 bases and J 2 bases; nucleotides not matched to a gene: 6. Germline CDR1 reads SGHTS; CDR2 reads YDEGEE.